These T cell receptor beta chains were read from a single sample in a study of identical twins. Via MiXCR, TCRdb re-called the 5' RACE reads, giving one row per CDR3 protein. The sample holds about 530,000 distinct CDR3 sequences; roughly 15% are singletons and the top ten take less than 0.5%. The same specimen was also included in a second study, on yellow fever vaccine responses in identical twins.

The sequenced sample was CD4+ T cells sorted from blood. Receptors were obtained from a woman aged 18-29 years in good health. Each CDR3 is given with its conserved first and last residue. Each record gives: V gene, J gene, D gene, clone size, CDR3 DNA, CDR3 protein. The D gene is left open where the match is weak. Expanded clones get a size class; other rows say once, few or many, or leave the size out.

v_call: TRBV9; j_call: TRBJ2-3; d_call: TRBD2; clone_size: -; cdr3_nt: TGTGCCAGCAGCCCCTCAGCGGGGGATCCCACGGATACGCAGTATTTT; cdr3_aa: CASSPSAGDPTDTQYF
v_call: TRBV5-1; j_call: TRBJ1-3; d_call: -; clone_size: -; cdr3_nt: TGCGCCAGCAGCTTGGGTCCGGAGGGTCTCTCTGGAAACACCATATATTTT; cdr3_aa: CASSLGPEGLSGNTIYF
v_call: TRBV4-1; j_call: TRBJ2-3; d_call: TRBD2; clone_size: many; cdr3_nt: TGCGCCAGCAGTCGACTAGCCCTCCAGGATACGCAGTATTTT; cdr3_aa: CASSRLALQDTQYF
v_call: TRBV28; j_call: TRBJ2-7; d_call: -; clone_size: few; cdr3_nt: TGTGCCAGCAGTGCGCCCCGACGGGCGAGCTCCTACGAGCAGTACTTC; cdr3_aa: CASSAPRRASSYEQYF
v_call: TRBV4-1; j_call: TRBJ2-2; d_call: -; clone_size: few; cdr3_nt: TGCGCCAGCAGCCTCCTCCACACCGGGGAGCTGTTTTTT; cdr3_aa: CASSLLHTGELFF
v_call: TRBV6-1; j_call: TRBJ2-7; d_call: TRBD2; clone_size: few; cdr3_nt: TGTGCCAGCAGTCATGTGGGAGGGGCGAACTACGAGCAGTACTTC; cdr3_aa: CASSHVGGANYEQYF
v_call: TRBV10-3; j_call: TRBJ2-2; d_call: TRBD1; clone_size: -; cdr3_nt: TGTGCCATTCAATCGACCGGGACAGAGAACACCGGGGAGCTGTTTTTT; cdr3_aa: CAIQSTGTENTGELFF
v_call: TRBV7-9; j_call: TRBJ1-2; d_call: TRBD1; clone_size: few; cdr3_nt: TGTGCCAGCAGCGGGGACAGGGATCATGGCTACACCTTC; cdr3_aa: CASSGDRDHGYTF
v_call: TRBV10-3; j_call: TRBJ2-3; d_call: -; clone_size: -; cdr3_nt: TGTGCCATCAGTCTCGGTGTAGGAACAGATACGCAGTATTTT; cdr3_aa: CAISLGVGTDTQYF
v_call: TRBV29-1; j_call: TRBJ2-7; d_call: TRBD1; clone_size: few; cdr3_nt: TGCAGCGTTGAAGTCGGGCACAGGGGTTCTTACGAGCAGTACTTC; cdr3_aa: CSVEVGHRGSYEQYF
v_call: TRBV5-1; j_call: TRBJ2-2; d_call: TRBD1; clone_size: many; cdr3_nt: TGCGCCAGCAGCTCAGGACAGGGCGACACCGGGGAGCTGTTTTTT; cdr3_aa: CASSSGQGDTGELFF
v_call: TRBV12-3/TRBV12-4; j_call: TRBJ2-1; d_call: -; clone_size: -; cdr3_nt: TGTGCCAGCAGTTTAGCGGACTATACGGGTGAGCAGTTCTTC; cdr3_aa: CASSLADYTGEQFF
v_call: TRBV3-1; j_call: TRBJ2-3; d_call: TRBD2; clone_size: few; cdr3_nt: TGTGCCAGCAGCCAAGATCGGGGGAGGGCAGATACGCAGTATTTT; cdr3_aa: CASSQDRGRADTQYF
v_call: TRBV5-1; j_call: TRBJ2-5; d_call: -; clone_size: many; cdr3_nt: TGCGCCAGCAGCTACTATGTTGGGAAGGAGGGGGAGACCCAGTACTTC; cdr3_aa: CASSYYVGKEGETQYF
v_call: TRBV3-1; j_call: TRBJ2-7; d_call: -; clone_size: -; cdr3_nt: TGTGCCAGCAGCCCCCGGCCAGGCCTCTGGTCTTCCTACGAGCAGTACTTC; cdr3_aa: CASSPRPGLWSSYEQYF
v_call: TRBV12-3/TRBV12-4; j_call: TRBJ2-5; d_call: -; clone_size: -; cdr3_nt: TGTGCCAGCAGTTTCTTTACGGCCACGGAGACCCAGTACTTC; cdr3_aa: CASSFFTATETQYF
v_call: TRBV6-2/TRBV6-3; j_call: TRBJ2-1; d_call: TRBD2; clone_size: -; cdr3_nt: TGTGCCAGCAGTCCTCTAGCGGACTACAATGAGCAGTTCTTC; cdr3_aa: CASSPLADYNEQFF
v_call: TRBV5-5; j_call: TRBJ2-2; d_call: TRBD1; clone_size: few; cdr3_nt: TGTGCCAGCAGCTTAAGGACAGGGATCGCCGGGGAGCTGTTTTTT; cdr3_aa: CASSLRTGIAGELFF
v_call: TRBV20-1; j_call: TRBJ1-6; d_call: TRBD1; clone_size: few; cdr3_nt: TGCAGTGCCACGGACAGGGCATTCGAGTCACCCCTCCACTTT; cdr3_aa: CSATDRAFESPLHF
v_call: TRBV3-1; j_call: TRBJ1-1; d_call: -; clone_size: few; cdr3_nt: TGTGCCAGCAGCCAAGGGTCGTGGGTGAACACTGAAGCTTTCTTT; cdr3_aa: CASSQGSWVNTEAFF
v_call: TRBV7-9; j_call: TRBJ2-1; d_call: TRBD1; clone_size: -; cdr3_nt: TGTGCCAGCGCGACGGGACAGGGAAGATACAATGAGCAGTTCTTC; cdr3_aa: CASATGQGRYNEQFF
v_call: TRBV12-3/TRBV12-4; j_call: TRBJ2-3; d_call: -; clone_size: -; cdr3_nt: TGTGCCAGCAGTTCGGCGGCTCGCACAGATACGCAGTATTTT; cdr3_aa: CASSSAARTDTQYF
v_call: TRBV10-3; j_call: TRBJ2-3; d_call: -; clone_size: few; cdr3_nt: TGTGCCATCAGTGGCTATAACCCCTGGGGGGCAGATACGCAGTATTTT; cdr3_aa: CAISGYNPWGADTQYF
v_call: TRBV3-1; j_call: TRBJ2-1; d_call: -; clone_size: few; cdr3_nt: TGTGCCAGCAGCCAAGCTGGGCAGGGTCAGTTCTTC; cdr3_aa: CASSQAGQGQFF
v_call: TRBV12-3/TRBV12-4; j_call: TRBJ2-3; d_call: -; clone_size: many; cdr3_nt: TGTGCCACCCAAACTGATCCCACAGATACGCAGTATTTT; cdr3_aa: CATQTDPTDTQYF
v_call: TRBV6-5; j_call: TRBJ2-1; d_call: TRBD2; clone_size: -; cdr3_nt: TGTGCCAGCAGTTACAGCAAGAGACTAGCGAATTCCTACAATGAGCAGTTCTTC; cdr3_aa: CASSYSKRLANSYNEQFF
v_call: TRBV7-2; j_call: TRBJ1-4; d_call: -; clone_size: -; cdr3_nt: TGTGCCAGCAGCTCCCAAGGGATCCGGGATGAAAAACTGTTTTTT; cdr3_aa: CASSSQGIRDEKLFF
v_call: TRBV15; j_call: TRBJ2-3; d_call: -; clone_size: -; cdr3_nt: TGTGCCACCAGCAGAGGGACTGGAGATACGCAGTATTTT; cdr3_aa: CATSRGTGDTQYF
v_call: TRBV7-2; j_call: TRBJ2-1; d_call: TRBD2; clone_size: few; cdr3_nt: TGTGCCAGCAGCGTGACTAGCTCTTTCTACAATGAGCAGTTCTTC; cdr3_aa: CASSVTSSFYNEQFF
v_call: TRBV5-8; j_call: TRBJ2-5; d_call: -; clone_size: -; cdr3_nt: TGTGCCAGCAGCCTCACGGTGAAAGAGACCCAGTACTTC; cdr3_aa: CASSLTVKETQYF
v_call: TRBV5-1; j_call: TRBJ2-1; d_call: TRBD2; clone_size: -; cdr3_nt: TGCGCCAGCAGCTTGGACCGGACTAGCGGGAATGAGCAGTTCTTC; cdr3_aa: CASSLDRTSGNEQFF
v_call: TRBV3-1; j_call: TRBJ1-5; d_call: TRBD1; clone_size: -; cdr3_nt: TGTGCCAGCAGTCAGGGGGCTTATCAGCCCCAGCATTTT; cdr3_aa: CASSQGAYQPQHF
v_call: TRBV7-9; j_call: TRBJ2-1; d_call: TRBD2; clone_size: -; cdr3_nt: TGTGCCAGCAGCTCGGGACTAGTCAGGCAGTTCTTC; cdr3_aa: CASSSGLVRQFF
v_call: TRBV3-1; j_call: TRBJ2-1; d_call: TRBD2; clone_size: -; cdr3_nt: TGTGCCAGCAGCCAAGTCTGGAAGCGGGGGGGCAACAATGAGCAGTTCTTC; cdr3_aa: CASSQVWKRGGNNEQFF
v_call: TRBV5-1; j_call: TRBJ2-1; d_call: TRBD1; clone_size: few; cdr3_nt: TGCGCCAGCAGCGCCCCTGGACAGGGAACCTACAATGAGCAGTTCTTC; cdr3_aa: CASSAPGQGTYNEQFF
v_call: TRBV5-1; j_call: TRBJ1-1; d_call: -; clone_size: -; cdr3_nt: TGCGCCAGCAGCGCTGGCTTCGACAGAAACACTGAAGCTTTCTTT; cdr3_aa: CASSAGFDRNTEAFF
v_call: TRBV6-6; j_call: TRBJ2-2; d_call: -; clone_size: many; cdr3_nt: TGTGCCAGCAGTAACACAAACACCGGGGAGCTGTTTTTT; cdr3_aa: CASSNTNTGELFF
v_call: TRBV14; j_call: TRBJ2-1; d_call: -; clone_size: -; cdr3_nt: TGTGCCAGCAGCCAAGTTGCAGGCTACAATGAGCAGTTCTTC; cdr3_aa: CASSQVAGYNEQFF
v_call: TRBV12-3/TRBV12-4; j_call: TRBJ1-1; d_call: TRBD1; clone_size: -; cdr3_nt: TGTGCCAGCAGTTTAGGGACAGGGGCCAGAGAAGCTTTCTTT; cdr3_aa: CASSLGTGAREAFF
v_call: TRBV6-1; j_call: TRBJ2-1; d_call: TRBD2; clone_size: few; cdr3_nt: TGTGCCAGCAGAGTAGCGGGGGGGATGAATGAGCAGTTCTTC; cdr3_aa: CASRVAGGMNEQFF
v_call: TRBV7-6; j_call: TRBJ1-1; d_call: -; clone_size: few; cdr3_nt: TGTGCCAGCAGCTTAGCGGGTTACGGGGTGGACACTGAAGCTTTCTTT; cdr3_aa: CASSLAGYGVDTEAFF
v_call: TRBV20-1; j_call: TRBJ1-1; d_call: -; clone_size: -; cdr3_nt: TGCAGTGCTACGGGTCGTGAAGCTTTCTTT; cdr3_aa: CSATGREAFF
v_call: TRBV7-2; j_call: TRBJ2-1; d_call: -; clone_size: -; cdr3_nt: TGTGCCAGCAGCTTAGGACTGCAAGAGCAGTTCTTC; cdr3_aa: CASSLGLQEQFF
v_call: TRBV3-1; j_call: TRBJ2-4; d_call: TRBD1; clone_size: -; cdr3_nt: TGTGCCAGCAGCCAATCGGGACAGGATACGTCTGTGGCCAAAAACATTCAGTACTTC; cdr3_aa: CASSQSGQDTSVAKNIQYF
v_call: TRBV12-3/TRBV12-4; j_call: TRBJ2-1; d_call: -; clone_size: -; cdr3_nt: TGTGCCAGCAGCCGCGAGACCCCCTACAATGAGCAGTTCTTC; cdr3_aa: CASSRETPYNEQFF
v_call: TRBV3-1; j_call: TRBJ2-1; d_call: -; clone_size: -; cdr3_nt: TGTGCCAGCAGCCACTACAGGAACCACAATGAGCAGTTCTTC; cdr3_aa: CASSHYRNHNEQFF
v_call: TRBV20-1; j_call: TRBJ1-5; d_call: -; clone_size: -; cdr3_nt: TGCAGTGCCACAGAAGGGTTACTCAATCAGCCCCAGCATTTT; cdr3_aa: CSATEGLLNQPQHF
v_call: TRBV5-6; j_call: TRBJ2-3; d_call: -; clone_size: many; cdr3_nt: TGTGCCAGCAGGGCGATAACGCTAGCCAACACAGATACGCAGTATTTT; cdr3_aa: CASRAITLANTDTQYF
v_call: TRBV2; j_call: TRBJ1-2; d_call: -; clone_size: -; cdr3_nt: TGTGCCAGCGGGGGGGCTGGATTCCATGGCTACACCTTC; cdr3_aa: CASGGAGFHGYTF
v_call: TRBV28; j_call: TRBJ2-1; d_call: TRBD1; clone_size: -; cdr3_nt: TGTGCCAGCAGCCCCGGGACAGTCACATACAATGAGCAGTTCTTC; cdr3_aa: CASSPGTVTYNEQFF
v_call: TRBV5-1; j_call: TRBJ2-5; d_call: -; clone_size: few; cdr3_nt: TGCGCCAGCAGCTTGAACGGCCCGGTGGAGACCCAGTACTTC; cdr3_aa: CASSLNGPVETQYF
v_call: TRBV7-9; j_call: TRBJ2-3; d_call: -; clone_size: many; cdr3_nt: TGTGCCAGCAGCCTCTCTGGAGCTCCAGATACGCAGTATTTT; cdr3_aa: CASSLSGAPDTQYF
v_call: TRBV28; j_call: TRBJ2-3; d_call: -; clone_size: few; cdr3_nt: TGTGCCAGCAGTGGGTGGGTCGGTGGCCTATATGTTGCACATACGCAGTATTTT; cdr3_aa: CASSGWVGGLYVAHTQYF
v_call: TRBV7-9; j_call: TRBJ2-3; d_call: -; clone_size: once; cdr3_nt: TGTGCCAGCGGCCGTGGGGCCACAGATACGCAGTATTTT; cdr3_aa: CASGRGATDTQYF
v_call: TRBV10-3; j_call: TRBJ2-1; d_call: -; clone_size: few; cdr3_nt: TGTGCCATCAGTGACGGGGCGTCGTCTCGGTTCTTC; cdr3_aa: CAISDGASSRFF
v_call: TRBV15; j_call: TRBJ2-1; d_call: -; clone_size: once; cdr3_nt: TGTGCCACCAGCAGAGAGAGGAGACTCATCTACAATGAGCAGTTCTTC; cdr3_aa: CATSRERRLIYNEQFF
v_call: TRBV4-1; j_call: TRBJ1-2; d_call: -; clone_size: many; cdr3_nt: TGCGCCAGCAGTTACGGACAGAGCTTTTACACCTTC; cdr3_aa: CASSYGQSFYTF